The T cell receptor (beta chain) described here comes from a study of T cells after yellow fever vaccination. Study observations and caveats: Reappearance after the booster was seen for most primary-vaccination clones, at 96% CD4 and about 90% CD8.

CDR1 SSHAT and CDR2 FNYEAQ come from the germline V gene (reference sequence). Trimming removed 3 bases at V and 5 bases at J, with 16 bases between. The length of the CDR3 is 15 residues. By 5'RACE template switching, TCR cDNA was produced, with a universal primer site and UMIs added in the process. MiXCR, applied by TCRdb to the 5' RACE reads, yields one record per CDR3 protein. The repertoire holds over 120,000 distinct CDR3 sequences, about 6.2% seen once, with more than 0.6% in the top ten. This clonotype has ten or more counts. Its antigen remains unknown. This sequence joins TRBV7-7 and TRBJ2-5; TRBD2 is a possible D gene (6 bases). The clonotype originates from a man aged 25 to 40 who received the YFV17D yellow fever vaccine. The starting material was CD4+ T cells sorted from PBMCs, obtained 10 days after the yellow fever booster vaccination. The CDR3 reads CASSLDRTGGETQYF. For the CDR3, the DNA is TGTGCCAGCAGCTTGGATCGAACCGGGGGTGAGACCCAGTACTTC. The full variable domain, rest sourced from reference TRBV7-7 and TRBJ2-5, is GAGVSQSPRYKVTKRGQDVTLRCDPISSHATLYWYQQALGQGPEFLTYFNYEAQPDKSGLPSDRFSAERPEGSISTLTIQRTEQRDSAMYRCASSLDRTGGETQYFGPGTRLLVL.